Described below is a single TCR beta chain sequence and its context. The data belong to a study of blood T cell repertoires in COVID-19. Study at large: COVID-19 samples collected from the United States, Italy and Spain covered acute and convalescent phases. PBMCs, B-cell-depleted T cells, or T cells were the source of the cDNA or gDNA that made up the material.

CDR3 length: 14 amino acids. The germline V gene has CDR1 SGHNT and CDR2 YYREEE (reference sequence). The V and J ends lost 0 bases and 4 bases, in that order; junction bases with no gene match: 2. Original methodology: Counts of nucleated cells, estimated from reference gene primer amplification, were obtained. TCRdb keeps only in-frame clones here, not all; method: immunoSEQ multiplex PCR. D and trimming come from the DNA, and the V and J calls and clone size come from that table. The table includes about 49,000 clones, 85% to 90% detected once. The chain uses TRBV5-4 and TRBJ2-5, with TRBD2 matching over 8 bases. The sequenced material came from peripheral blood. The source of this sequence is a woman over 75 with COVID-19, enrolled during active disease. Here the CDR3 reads CASSLETSGETQYF. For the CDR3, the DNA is TGTGCCAGCAGCTTGGAAACTAGCGGAGAGACCCAGTACTTC.